Below are 23 T cell receptor beta chains sequenced from a single sample in a study of glioma-infiltrating T cells after dendritic cell vaccination. TCRdb's copy holds only in-frame clones and misses some; the assay was immunoSEQ multiplex PCR. The sample consists of tens of thousands of clones, roughly 80% of them appearing once. The starting material was blood, obtained before dendritic cell vaccination. The receptor source for this set is a human donor with glioblastoma.

CDR3 coding DNA: TGTGCCAGCAGCTTGGCCCATTATGGGGAGCAGTACGTC. Translation gives CASSLAHYGEQYV. V usage is TRBV5-6 and J usage is TRBJ2-7, with D hard to call. The V and J ends lost 0 bases and 7 bases respectively, with 11 bases between them. The CDR3 loop spans 13 amino acids. Germline V gene data show CDR1 as SGHDT and CDR2 as YYEEEE.

Concerning this clone: Other DNA sequences in this specimen translate into the identical CDR3. This sequence joins TRBV5-1 and TRBJ2-1; D not resolved. The CDR3 contains 12 residues. Germline V gene sequence: CDR1 SGHRS, CDR2 YFSETQ. The germline V and J ends were trimmed by 0 bases and 6 bases, with 4 bases remaining between them. The CDR3 protein is CASSLALNEQFF. The CDR3 DNA follows: TGCGCCAGCAGCTTGGCCCTCAATGAGCAGTTCTTC.

This clone has only one observation. The CDR3 DNA follows: TGTGCCAGCAGCCCCACCGGGTCTGAAAAACTGTTTTTT. Protein: CASSPTGSEKLFF. This rearrangement joins TRBV9 to TRBJ1-4, with D uncertain. The CDR3 contains 13 residues. Germline CDR1 SGDLS, CDR2 YYNGEE. Trimming took 4 bases from V and 7 from J, leaving 11 bases between them. The whole variable domain, filled in from reference TRBV9 and TRBJ1-4, reads DSGVTQTPKHLITATGQRVTLRCSPRSGDLSVYWYQQSLDQGLQFLIQYYNGEERAKGNILERFSAQQFPDLHSELNLSSLELGDSALYFCASSPTGSEKLFFGSGTQLSVL.

The chain joins TRBV5-6 to TRBJ1-1; 7 positions agree with TRBD1. This CDR3 is 15 amino acids long. V was pared by 3 bases and J by 3 bases, with 8 bases of the junction left unmatched. Per the germline V gene, CDR1 is SGHDT and CDR2 is YYEEEE. The CDR3 coding sequence is TGTGCCAGCAGCTCAGGACAGGCGGGGTACACTGAAGCTTTCTTT. Translation gives CASSSGQAGYTEAFF.

CDR3 coding DNA: TGTGCCAGCAGTGACCCGGGACAGGGGCTTCATGGCTACACCTTC. Translation gives CASSDPGQGLHGYTF. The chain is built from TRBV27 and TRBJ1-2; 10 nucleotides line up with TRBD1. J lost 6 bases, V lost 5 bases, and 9 bases had no gene match. The CDR3 contains 15 residues. Germline lookup yields CDR1 MNHEY and CDR2 SMNVEV (reference sequence).

CDR3 in amino acids: CASSLGTGNPNTEAFF. The CDR3 DNA is TGTGCCAGCAGCCTGGGGACAGGGAATCCGAACACTGAAGCTTTCTTT. The V gene is TRBV7-9, the J gene TRBJ1-1; 9 positions match TRBD1. CDR1 is SEHNR, CDR2 FQNEAQ, per germline (reference sequence). Trimming cost V 5 bases and J 1 base; bases outside gene matches: 8. CDR3 length equals 16 residues.

This clone was counted between two and nine times. This chain uses TRBV10-3 with TRBJ1-1; no definite D call. The germline CDR1 and CDR2 sequences are ENHRY and SYGVKD. The germline V and J ends were trimmed by 7 bases and 3 bases, with 15 bases remaining between them. There are 14 residues in the CDR3. CDR3 sequence: CAIIRQSLYTEAFF. The CDR3 coding sequence is TGTGCCATCATACGACAATCCCTTTACACTGAAGCTTTCTTT.

The rearrangement joins TRBV7-3 to TRBJ2-3, with a weak D call TRBD2 (6 bases). Trimming removed 2 bases at V and 5 bases at J, with 14 bases between. Germline assignment: CDR1 SGHTA and CDR2 FQGTGA. The CDR3 sequence is 15 residues long. CDR3 sequence (DNA): TGTGCCAGCAGCTTAGTCGCCCTGGAGGGAGATACGCAGTATTTT. Amino acids: CASSLVALEGDTQYF.

The chain has TRBV9 and TRBJ2-1; TRBD2 matches at 9 bases. V gave up 2 bases and J gave up 7 bases; unmatched junction bases: 7. There are 15 residues in the CDR3. The germline CDR1 and CDR2 sequences are SGDLS and YYNGEE. The CDR3 sequence: CASSVRGLAGNEQFF. CDR3 bases: TGTGCCAGCAGCGTGCGGGGGCTAGCGGGAAATGAGCAGTTCTTC.

V gene TRBV21-1 combines with J gene TRBJ1-5. TRBV21-1 is listed as a pseudogene. The CDR3 runs 19 residues. DNA of the CDR3: TGTGCCAGCACCCCCCATGACCTGATACCTCTCGGGGGAGGTCAGCCCCAGCATTTT. The encoded protein is CASTPHDLIPLGGGQPQHF.

The rearrangement links TRBV7-3 to TRBJ2-2; no definite D call. Germline V gives CDR1 SGHTA, CDR2 FQGTGA. This CDR3 contains 13 residues. V lost 2 bases and J 4 bases, leaving 5 bases between the germline ends. The DNA for the CDR3 is TGTGCCAGCAGCTTAGGGCCCACCGGGGAGCTGTTTTTT. It yields the protein CASSLGPTGELFF.

The chain combines TRBV6-1 with TRBJ2-7; 7 bases are shared with TRBD1. CDR3 size: 17 residues. Germline V lookup: CDR1 MNHNS, CDR2 SASEGT. The junction had 10 bases not matched to a gene; V was cut back by 2 bases and J by 0 bases. The CDR3 spells CASSERDSPNLSYEQYF. CDR3 sequence (DNA): TGTGCCAGCAGTGAACGGGACAGTCCAAATCTCTCCTACGAGCAGTACTTC.

V and J are TRBV5-1 and TRBJ1-1; D is undetermined. Germline values: CDR1 SGHRS, CDR2 YFSETQ. CDR3 length equals 14 residues. V gave up 3 bases and J gave up 0 bases, with 9 bases separating them. In DNA, the CDR3 is TGCGCCAGCAGCTCGCAGGCCATGAACACTGAAGCTTTCTTT. It specifies CASSSQAMNTEAFF.

The rearrangement joins TRBV7-6 to TRBJ1-5; possibly TRBD1 for D (6 bases). Germline V gene sequence: CDR1 SGHVS, CDR2 FNYEAQ. The V gene lost 4 bases and the J gene lost 3 bases, with 16 bases spanning the gap. The CDR3 length is 16 residues. For the CDR3, the DNA is TGTGCCAGCAGCTCCGGCGAGGGGGGGAACAATCAGCCCCAGCATTTT. It codes for CASSSGEGGNNQPQHF.

The rearrangement links TRBV6-1 to TRBJ2-1, with 7 bases matching TRBD1. V shed 8 bases and J 9 bases; nucleotides not matched to a gene: 13. Germline V CDR1 and CDR2: MNHNS, SASEGT. The CDR3 has 14 amino acids. This CDR3 is CASRDSPSLGEQFF. The CDR3 region has the DNA TGTGCCAGCCGGGACAGTCCATCTTTAGGTGAGCAGTTCTTC.

The V and J genes are TRBV6-1 and TRBJ1-2; TRBD1 agrees at 7 bases. The V gene end was trimmed by 1 base and the J gene end by 3 bases; junction bases not matched to a gene: 14. This CDR3 contains 18 residues. Germline CDR1 reads MNHNS; CDR2 reads SASEGT. DNA for the CDR3: TGTGCCAGCAGTGAAGGATACAAACAGGGGAGGTTTTACTATGGCTACACCTTC. Residues: CASSEGYKQGRFYYGYTF.

The genes are TRBV2 and TRBJ1-2; possible D gene TRBD1, 6 bases. Germline CDR1 SNHLY, CDR2 FYNNEI. The CDR3 runs 14 residues. The V end lost 6 bases, the J end lost 6 bases, and 17 bases lay between the germline ends. CDR3 sequence: CASSDRFPTNGYTF. In nucleotides, the CDR3 is TGTGCCAGCAGCGACAGGTTCCCCACAAATGGCTACACCTTC.

The V gene is TRBV19, the J gene TRBJ1-1, with D possibly being TRBD1 (6 bases). Germline loops: CDR1 LNHDA, CDR2 SQIVND (reference sequence). The CDR3 runs to 15 residues. Trimming removed 4 bases from V and 1 base from J, with 13 bases in between. In DNA form, the CDR3 reads TGTGCCAGTAGTAAACAGGGTCGGGGGAACACTGAAGCTTTCTTT. Encoded protein: CASSKQGRGNTEAFF.

This rearrangement joins TRBV6-5 to TRBJ2-7, with 7 positions matching TRBD1. CDR3 length equals 12 residues. The germline gives CDR1 MNHEY, CDR2 SVGAGI. V was pared by 5 bases and J by 3 bases, with 1 base of the junction left unmatched. CDR3 DNA: TGTGCCAGCAGTGGGGACAGCTACGAGCAGTACTTC. It is translated as CASSGDSYEQYF.

The rearrangement joins TRBV4-1 to TRBJ1-3; D is unresolved. The germline CDR1 and CDR2 sequences are MGHRA and YSYEKL. This CDR3 is built from 17 residues. The V end was cut by 4 bases, the J end by 0 bases, with 16 bases between. The chain's CDR3 is CASSRTDSGDSGNTIYF. CDR3 in DNA: TGCGCCAGCAGCCGTACAGATAGCGGGGACTCTGGAAACACCATATATTTT.

As to this clone: The same CDR3 is also encoded by other DNA sequences in this sample. The rearrangement uses TRBV25-1 and TRBJ2-5; 7 nucleotides agree with TRBD1. Germline CDR1 reads MGHDK; CDR2 reads SYGVNS. J gave up 1 base and V 0 bases, and 2 bases lay outside the gene matches. This CDR3 has 15 residues. The CDR3 is CASSEYRGSQETQYF. The DNA of the CDR3 is TGTGCCAGCAGTGAATACAGGGGGTCCCAAGAGACCCAGTACTTC.

This rearrangement joins TRBV6-5 to TRBJ2-7; 8 bases align to TRBD2. The CDR3 runs 15 residues. J gave up 7 bases and V 2 bases, and 10 bases lay outside the gene matches. Germline V gives CDR1 MNHEY, CDR2 SVGAGI. The CDR3 DNA reads as TGTGCCAGCAGTTACCTGAGAGCGGGAGAAGGTGAGCAGTACGTC. Protein product: CASSYLRAGEGEQYV.

The CDR3 is CAWGRGLSTGELFF. CDR3 sequence (DNA): TGTGCCTGGGGGAGGGGACTTAGCACCGGGGAGCTGTTTTTT. This rearrangement joins TRBV30 to TRBJ2-2, with TRBD2 identical over 7 bases. Germline assignment: CDR1 GTSNPN and CDR2 SVGIG (reference sequence). This CDR3 region has 14 residues. V lost 5 bases and J lost 4; bases outside the gene matches: 7. Combining the CDR3 with reference TRBV30 and TRBJ2-2 gives the whole variable domain SQTIHQWPATLVQPVGSPLSLECTVEGTSNPNLYWYRQAAGRGLQLLFYSVGIGQISSEVPQNLSASRPQDRQFILSSKKLLLSDSGFYLCAWGRGLSTGELFFGEGSRLTVL.